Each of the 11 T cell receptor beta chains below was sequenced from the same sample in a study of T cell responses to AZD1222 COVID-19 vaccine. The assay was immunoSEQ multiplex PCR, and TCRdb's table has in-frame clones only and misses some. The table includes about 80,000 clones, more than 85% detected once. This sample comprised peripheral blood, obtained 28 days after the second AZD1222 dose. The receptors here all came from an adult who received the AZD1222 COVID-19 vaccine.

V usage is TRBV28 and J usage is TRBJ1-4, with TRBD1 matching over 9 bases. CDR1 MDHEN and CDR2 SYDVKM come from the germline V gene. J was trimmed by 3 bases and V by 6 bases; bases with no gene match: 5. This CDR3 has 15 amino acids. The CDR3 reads CASRPTGGANEKLFF. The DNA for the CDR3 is TGTGCCAGCAGGCCCACAGGGGGCGCTAATGAAAAACTGTTTTTT.

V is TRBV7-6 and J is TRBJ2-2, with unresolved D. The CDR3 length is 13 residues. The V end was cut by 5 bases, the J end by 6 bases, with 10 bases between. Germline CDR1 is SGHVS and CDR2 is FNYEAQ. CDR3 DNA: TGTGCCAGCAGCCTGTCTCCTCCCGGGGAGCTGTTTTTT. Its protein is CASSLSPPGELFF.

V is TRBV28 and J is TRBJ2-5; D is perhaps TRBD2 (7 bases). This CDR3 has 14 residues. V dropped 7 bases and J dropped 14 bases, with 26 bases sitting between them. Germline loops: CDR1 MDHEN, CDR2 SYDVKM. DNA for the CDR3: TGTGCCAGCAACTTAGGGGCGGGGGCCACCTCGTTATACTTC. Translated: CASNLGAGATSLYF.

The CDR3 sequence is CASRGDSRTGELFF. The CDR3 DNA is TGCGCCAGCAGGGGGGACAGTCGGACCGGGGAGCTGTTTTTT. This rearrangement joins TRBV5-1 to TRBJ2-2, with 7 bases identical to TRBD1. The CDR3 contains 14 residues. Germline V gene sequence: CDR1 SGHRS, CDR2 YFSETQ. V lost 5 bases and J lost 5; bases outside the gene matches: 6.

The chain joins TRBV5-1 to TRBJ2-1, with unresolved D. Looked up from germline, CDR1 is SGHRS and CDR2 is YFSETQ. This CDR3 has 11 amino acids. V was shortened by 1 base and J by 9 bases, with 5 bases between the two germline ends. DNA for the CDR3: TGCGCCAGCAGCTTGACTTTTGAGCAGTTCTTC. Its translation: CASSLTFEQFF.

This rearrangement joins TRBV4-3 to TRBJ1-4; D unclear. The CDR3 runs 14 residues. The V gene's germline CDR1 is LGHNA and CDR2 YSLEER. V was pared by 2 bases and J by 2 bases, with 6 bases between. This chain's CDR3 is CASSQTGTNEKLFF. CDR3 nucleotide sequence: TGCGCCAGCAGCCAAACGGGTACTAATGAAAAACTGTTTTTT.

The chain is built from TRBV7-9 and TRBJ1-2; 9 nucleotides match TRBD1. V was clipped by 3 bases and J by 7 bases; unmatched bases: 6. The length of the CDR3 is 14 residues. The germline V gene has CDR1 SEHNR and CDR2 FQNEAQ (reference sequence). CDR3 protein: CASSFRTGESGYTF. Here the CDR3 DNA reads TGTGCCAGCAGCTTCCGGACAGGGGAAAGTGGCTACACCTTC. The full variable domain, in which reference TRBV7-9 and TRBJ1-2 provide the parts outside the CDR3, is DTGVSQNPRHKITKRGQNVTFRCDPISEHNRLYWYRQTLGQGPEFLTYFQNEAQLEKSRLLSDRFSAERPKGSFSTLEIQRTEQGDSAMYLCASSFRTGESGYTFGSGTRLTVV.

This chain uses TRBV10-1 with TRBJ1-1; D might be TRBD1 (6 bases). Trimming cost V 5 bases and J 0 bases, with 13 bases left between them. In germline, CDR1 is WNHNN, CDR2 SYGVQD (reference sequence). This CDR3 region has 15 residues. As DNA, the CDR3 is TGCGCCAGCAGTCCTCTGGACAGCATGAACACTGAAGCTTTCTTT. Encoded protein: CASSPLDSMNTEAFF.

CDR3 protein: CASSLDPGNNSPLHF. The CDR3 DNA sequence: TGTGCCAGCAGCTTAGATCCAGGGAATAATTCACCCCTCCACTTT. The V call is TRBV5-4, the J call TRBJ1-6, with D perhaps matching TRBD1 (5 bases). V lost 2 bases to trimming and J lost 5 bases, with 11 bases between them. This CDR3 region has 15 residues. In germline, CDR1 is SGHNT, CDR2 YYREEE (reference sequence).

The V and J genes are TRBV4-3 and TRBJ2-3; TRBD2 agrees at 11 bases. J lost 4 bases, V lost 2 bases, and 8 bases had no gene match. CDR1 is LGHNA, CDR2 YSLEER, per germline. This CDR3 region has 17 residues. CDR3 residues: CASSQSPTSGSADTQYF. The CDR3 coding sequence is TGCGCCAGCAGCCAAAGCCCTACTAGCGGGAGTGCAGATACGCAGTATTTT.

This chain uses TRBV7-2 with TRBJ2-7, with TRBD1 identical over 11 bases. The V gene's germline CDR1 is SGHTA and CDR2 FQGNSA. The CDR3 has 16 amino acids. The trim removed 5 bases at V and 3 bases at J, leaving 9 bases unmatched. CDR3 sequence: CASSPLWTGGNYEQYF. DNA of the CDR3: TGTGCCAGCAGCCCCCTCTGGACAGGGGGCAACTACGAGCAGTACTTC.